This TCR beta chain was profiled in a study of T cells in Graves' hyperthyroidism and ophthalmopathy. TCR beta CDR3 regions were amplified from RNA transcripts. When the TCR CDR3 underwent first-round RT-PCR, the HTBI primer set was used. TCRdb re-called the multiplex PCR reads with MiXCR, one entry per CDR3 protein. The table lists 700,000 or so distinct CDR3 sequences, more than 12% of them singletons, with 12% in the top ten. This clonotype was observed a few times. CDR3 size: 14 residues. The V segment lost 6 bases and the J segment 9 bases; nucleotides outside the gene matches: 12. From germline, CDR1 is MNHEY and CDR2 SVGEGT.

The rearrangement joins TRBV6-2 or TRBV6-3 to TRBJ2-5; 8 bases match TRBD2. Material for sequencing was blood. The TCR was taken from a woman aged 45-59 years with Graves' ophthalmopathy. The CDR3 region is CASSKIGGAGAQYF. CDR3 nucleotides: TGTGCCAGCAGCAAGATCGGGGGAGCGGGGGCCCAGTACTTC.